The 5 T cell receptor beta chains listed next were all sequenced from one sample in a study of graft-versus-host responses after intestinal transplantation. No antigens are known for them. TCRdb keeps only in-frame clones here, not all; method: immunoSEQ multiplex PCR. The table lists tens of thousands of clones, 70% to 90% of them singletons, with less than 0.4% in the top ten. The sequences come from unstimulated CD4+ T cells sorted from spleen or lymph node cells, collected before intestinal transplant. The receptor set was obtained from a human donor who received an intestinal transplant.

The V and J genes are TRBV27 and TRBJ2-5, with TRBD2 matching over 9 bases. CDR3 length: 21 residues. The junction had 29 bases not matched to a gene; V was cut back by 5 bases and J by 7 bases. Per germline, CDR1 MNHEY and CDR2 SMNVEV (reference sequence). CDR3 region: CASSPLLGGGATGNYPGTQYF. The CDR3 nucleotides read TGTGCCAGCAGTCCCCTATTGGGCGGGGGGGCTACGGGGAACTATCCGGGGACCCAGTACTTC.

This clone was observed a single time. The rearrangement links TRBV14 to TRBJ1-5, with 7 bases fitting TRBD1. V dropped 1 base and J dropped 2; count of bases not matched to a gene: 5. Germline V gives CDR1 SGHDN, CDR2 FVKESK. This CDR3 has 16 residues. CDR3 sequence (DNA): TGTGCCAGCAGCCAAGCAGTTGACAGGGGCAATCAGCCCCAGCATTTT. Protein: CASSQAVDRGNQPQHF.

The chain employs TRBV28 and TRBJ2-5, with 9 bases fitting TRBD1. This CDR3 spans 15 amino acids. Germline V gives CDR1 MDHEN, CDR2 SYDVKM. Trimming cost V 5 bases and J 7 bases; bases outside gene matches: 11. In nucleotides, the CDR3 is TGTGCCAGCAGTGCCCGGGACAGGGACGTCCGGACCCAGTACTTC. This encodes CASSARDRDVRTQYF.

The chain uses TRBV6-1 and TRBJ2-6, with D possibly matching TRBD2 (6 bases). Germline V gene sequence: CDR1 MNHNS, CDR2 SASEGT. V lost 11 bases to trimming and J lost 3 bases, with 14 bases between them. The CDR3 is 14 residues long. The CDR3 loop is CAASRDFGANVLTF. The CDR3 DNA reads as TGTGCCGCAAGCAGGGACTTTGGGGCCAACGTCCTGACTTTC.

The chain is built from TRBV2 and TRBJ2-1, with TRBD2 identical over 9 bases. This CDR3 spans 15 amino acids. From germline, CDR1 is SNHLY and CDR2 FYNNEI. The V gene end was trimmed by 2 bases and the J gene end by 6 bases; junction bases not matched to a gene: 5. DNA for the CDR3: TGTGCCAGCAGTGAACAGGCACTAGCGGGCAATGAGCAGTTCTTC. Protein product: CASSEQALAGNEQFF.